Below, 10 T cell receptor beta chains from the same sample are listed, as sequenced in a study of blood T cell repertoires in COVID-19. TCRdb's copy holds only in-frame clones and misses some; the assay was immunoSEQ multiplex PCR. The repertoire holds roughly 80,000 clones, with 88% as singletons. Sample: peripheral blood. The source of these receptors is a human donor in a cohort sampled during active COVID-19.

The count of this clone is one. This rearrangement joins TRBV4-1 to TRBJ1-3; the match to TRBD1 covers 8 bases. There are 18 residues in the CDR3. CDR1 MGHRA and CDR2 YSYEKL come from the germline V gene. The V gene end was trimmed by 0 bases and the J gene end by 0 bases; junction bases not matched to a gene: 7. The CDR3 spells CASSQDRNRGISGNTIYF. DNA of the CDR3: TGCGCCAGCAGCCAAGATCGCAACAGGGGGATCTCTGGAAACACCATATATTTT.

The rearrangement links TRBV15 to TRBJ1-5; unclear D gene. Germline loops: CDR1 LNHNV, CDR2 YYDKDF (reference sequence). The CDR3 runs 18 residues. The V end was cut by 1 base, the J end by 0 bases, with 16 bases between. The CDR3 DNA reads TGTGCCACCAGCAGAGGCCTGGCGGGGTTTTATAGCAATCAGCCCCAGCATTTT. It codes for CATSRGLAGFYSNQPQHF.

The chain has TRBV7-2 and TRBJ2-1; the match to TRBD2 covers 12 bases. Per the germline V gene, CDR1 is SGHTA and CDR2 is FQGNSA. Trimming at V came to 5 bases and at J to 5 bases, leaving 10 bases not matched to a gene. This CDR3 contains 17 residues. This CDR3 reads CASSPPSGRGPNNEQFF. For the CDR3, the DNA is TGTGCCAGCAGCCCCCCTAGCGGGAGGGGCCCCAACAATGAGCAGTTCTTC.

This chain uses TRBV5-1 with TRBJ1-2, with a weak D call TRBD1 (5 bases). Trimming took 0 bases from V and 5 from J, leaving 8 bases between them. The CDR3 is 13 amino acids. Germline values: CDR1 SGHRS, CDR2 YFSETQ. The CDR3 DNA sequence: TGCGCCAGCAGCTTGGGCGACAGTTATGGCTACACCTTC. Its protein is CASSLGDSYGYTF. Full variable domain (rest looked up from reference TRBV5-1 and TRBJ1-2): KAGVTQTPRYLIKTRGQQVTLSCSPISGHRSVSWYQQTPGQGLQFLFEYFSETQRNKGNFPGRFSGRQFSNSRSEMNVSTLELGDSALYLCASSLGDSYGYTFGSGTRLTVV.

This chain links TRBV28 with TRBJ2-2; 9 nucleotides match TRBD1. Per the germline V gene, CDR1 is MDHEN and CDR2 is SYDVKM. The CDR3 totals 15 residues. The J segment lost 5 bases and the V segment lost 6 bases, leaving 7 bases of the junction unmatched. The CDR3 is CASSPSDRGTGELFF. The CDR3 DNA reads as TGTGCCAGCAGCCCCTCGGACAGGGGAACCGGGGAGCTGTTTTTT.

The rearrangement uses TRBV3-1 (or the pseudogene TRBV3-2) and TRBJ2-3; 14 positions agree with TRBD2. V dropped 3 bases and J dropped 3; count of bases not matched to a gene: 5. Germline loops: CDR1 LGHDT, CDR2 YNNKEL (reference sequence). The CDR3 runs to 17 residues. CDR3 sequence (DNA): TGTGCCAGCAGCCACCCGGGACTAGCGGGAGCGACAGATACGCAGTATTTT. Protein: CASSHPGLAGATDTQYF.

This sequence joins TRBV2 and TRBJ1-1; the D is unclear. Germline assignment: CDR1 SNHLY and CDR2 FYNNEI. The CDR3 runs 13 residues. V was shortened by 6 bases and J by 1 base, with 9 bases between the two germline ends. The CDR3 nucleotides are TGTGCCAGCAGCTTGGGAGAGAACACTGAAGCTTTCTTT. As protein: CASSLGENTEAFF. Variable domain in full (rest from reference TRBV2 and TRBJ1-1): EPEVTQTPSHQVTQMGQEVILRCVPISNHLYFYWYRQILGQKVEFLVSFYNNEISEKSEIFDDQFSVERPDGSNFTLKIRSTKLEDSAMYFCASSLGENTEAFFGQGTRLTVV.

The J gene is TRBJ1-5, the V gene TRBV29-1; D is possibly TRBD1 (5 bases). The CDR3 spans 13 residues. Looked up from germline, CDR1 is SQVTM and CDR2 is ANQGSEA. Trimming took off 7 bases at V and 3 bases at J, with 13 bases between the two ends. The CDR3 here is CSASGGNNQPQHF. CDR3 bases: TGCAGCGCCTCGGGGGGTAACAATCAGCCCCAGCATTTT.

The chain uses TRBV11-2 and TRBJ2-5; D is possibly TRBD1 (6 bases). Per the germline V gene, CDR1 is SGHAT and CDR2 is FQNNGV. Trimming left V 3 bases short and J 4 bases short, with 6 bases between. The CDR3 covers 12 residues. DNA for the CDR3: TGTGCCAGCAGCTTCAGGGGAGAGACCCAGTACTTC. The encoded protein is CASSFRGETQYF.

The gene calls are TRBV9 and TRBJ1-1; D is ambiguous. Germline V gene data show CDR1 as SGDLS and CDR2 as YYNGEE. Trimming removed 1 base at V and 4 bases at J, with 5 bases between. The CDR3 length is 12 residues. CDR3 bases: TGTGCCAGCAGCGTATCGGTCACTGAAGCTTTCTTT. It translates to CASSVSVTEAFF.